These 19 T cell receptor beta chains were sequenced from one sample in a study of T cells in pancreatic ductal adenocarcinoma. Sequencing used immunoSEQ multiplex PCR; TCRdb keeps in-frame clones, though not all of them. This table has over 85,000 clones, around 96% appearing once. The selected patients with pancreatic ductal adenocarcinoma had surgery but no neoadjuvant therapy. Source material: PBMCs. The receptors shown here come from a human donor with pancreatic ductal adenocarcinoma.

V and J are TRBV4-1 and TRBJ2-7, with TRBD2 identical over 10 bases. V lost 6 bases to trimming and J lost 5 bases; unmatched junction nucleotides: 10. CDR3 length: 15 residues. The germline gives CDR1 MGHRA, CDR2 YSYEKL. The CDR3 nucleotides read TGCGCCAGCAGAGAGGTACTAGCGGGGTTAGACGAGCAGTACTTC. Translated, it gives CASREVLAGLDEQYF.

DNA of the CDR3: TGTGCCAGCAGTTGGATTCAGGGGAGTAGAGAAAAACTGTTTTTT. Protein sequence: CASSWIQGSREKLFF. The chain is built from TRBV6-5 and TRBJ1-4; D is perhaps TRBD1 (6 bases). CDR1 is MNHEY, CDR2 SVGAGI, per germline. The germline V and J ends were trimmed by 4 bases and 8 bases, with 17 bases remaining between them. This CDR3 has 15 residues.

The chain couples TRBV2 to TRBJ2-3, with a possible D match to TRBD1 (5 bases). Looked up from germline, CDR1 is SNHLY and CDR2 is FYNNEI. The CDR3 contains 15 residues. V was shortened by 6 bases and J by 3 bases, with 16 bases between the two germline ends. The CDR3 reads CASRQLRDPTDTQYF. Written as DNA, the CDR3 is TGTGCCAGCAGGCAACTCAGGGATCCGACAGATACGCAGTATTTT.

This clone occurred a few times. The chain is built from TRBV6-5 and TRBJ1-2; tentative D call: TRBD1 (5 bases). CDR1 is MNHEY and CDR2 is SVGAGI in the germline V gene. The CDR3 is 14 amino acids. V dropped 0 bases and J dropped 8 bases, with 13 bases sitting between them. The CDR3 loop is CASSYSNQGNGYTF. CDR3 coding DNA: TGTGCCAGCAGTTACTCGAACCAGGGCAACGGCTACACCTTC.

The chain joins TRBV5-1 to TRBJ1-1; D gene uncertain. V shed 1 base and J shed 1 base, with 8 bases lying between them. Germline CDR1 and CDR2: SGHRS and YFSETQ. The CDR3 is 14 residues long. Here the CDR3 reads CASSLLVGNTEAFF. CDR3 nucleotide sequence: TGCGCCAGCAGCTTGCTAGTCGGGAACACTGAAGCTTTCTTT.

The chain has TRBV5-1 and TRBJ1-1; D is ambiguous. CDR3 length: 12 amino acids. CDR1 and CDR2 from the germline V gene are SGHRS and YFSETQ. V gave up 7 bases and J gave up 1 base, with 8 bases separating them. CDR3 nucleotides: TGCGCCAGCTACAGTCAGAACACTGAAGCTTTCTTT. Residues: CASYSQNTEAFF.

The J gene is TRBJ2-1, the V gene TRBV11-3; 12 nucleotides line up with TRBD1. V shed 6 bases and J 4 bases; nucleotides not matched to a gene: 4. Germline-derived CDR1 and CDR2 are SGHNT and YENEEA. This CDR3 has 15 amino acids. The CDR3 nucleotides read TGTGCCAGCAGTTTGGGACAGGGGGCTTACAATGAGCAGTTCTTC. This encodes CASSLGQGAYNEQFF.

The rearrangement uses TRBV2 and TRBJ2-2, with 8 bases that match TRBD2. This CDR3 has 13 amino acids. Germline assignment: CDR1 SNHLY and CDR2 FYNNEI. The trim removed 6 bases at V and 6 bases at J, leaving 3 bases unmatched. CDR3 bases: TGTGCCAGCAGGGGACTAGGTCCCGGGGAGCTGTTTTTT. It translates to CASRGLGPGELFF.

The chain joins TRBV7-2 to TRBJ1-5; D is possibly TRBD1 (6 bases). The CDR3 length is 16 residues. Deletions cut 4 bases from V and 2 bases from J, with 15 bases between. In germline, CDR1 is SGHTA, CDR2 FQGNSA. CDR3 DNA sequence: TGTGCCAGCAGCTACCGGACAGTGAAAGGCAATCAGCCCCAGCATTTT. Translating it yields CASSYRTVKGNQPQHF.

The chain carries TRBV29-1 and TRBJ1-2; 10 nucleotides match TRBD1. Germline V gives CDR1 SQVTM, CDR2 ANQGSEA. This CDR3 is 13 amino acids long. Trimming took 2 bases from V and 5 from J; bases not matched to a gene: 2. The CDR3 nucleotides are TGCAGCGTTGAAAGGACAGGGGGGTATGGCTACACCTTC. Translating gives CSVERTGGYGYTF.

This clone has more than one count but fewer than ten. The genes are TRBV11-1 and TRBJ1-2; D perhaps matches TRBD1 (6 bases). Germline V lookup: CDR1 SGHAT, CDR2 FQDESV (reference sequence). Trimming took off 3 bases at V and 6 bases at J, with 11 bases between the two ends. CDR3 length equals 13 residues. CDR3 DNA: TGTGCCAGCAGCTTGAACAGGGAGAATGGCTACACCTTC. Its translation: CASSLNRENGYTF.

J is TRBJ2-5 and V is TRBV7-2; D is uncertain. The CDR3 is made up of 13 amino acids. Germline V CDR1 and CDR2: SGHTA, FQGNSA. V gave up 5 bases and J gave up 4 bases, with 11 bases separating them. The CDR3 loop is CASSPPSRETQYF. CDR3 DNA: TGTGCCAGCAGCCCCCCTTCCCGAGAGACCCAGTACTTC.

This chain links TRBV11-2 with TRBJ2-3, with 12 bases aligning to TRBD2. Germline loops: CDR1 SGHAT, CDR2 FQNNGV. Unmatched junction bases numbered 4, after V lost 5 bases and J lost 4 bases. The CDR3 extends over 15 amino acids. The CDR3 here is CASSPTSGRPDTQYF. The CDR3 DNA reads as TGTGCCAGCAGCCCGACTAGCGGGAGACCAGATACGCAGTATTTT.

The CDR3 protein is CASSQDGLAGAYEYF. CDR3 nucleotide sequence: TGTGCCAGCAGCCAAGACGGACTAGCGGGAGCCTATGAGTACTTC. The chain links TRBV4-2 to TRBJ2-5, with TRBD2 identical over 13 bases. The CDR3 has 15 amino acids. CDR1 is LGHNA, CDR2 YNFKEQ, per germline. With V trimmed by 0 bases and J by 12 bases, 7 bases remained unmatched.

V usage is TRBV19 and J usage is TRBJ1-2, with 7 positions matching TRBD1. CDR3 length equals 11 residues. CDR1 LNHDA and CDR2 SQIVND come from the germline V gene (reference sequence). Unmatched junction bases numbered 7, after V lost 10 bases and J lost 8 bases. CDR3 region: CATRQGDGYTF. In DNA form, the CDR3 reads TGTGCCACACGACAGGGCGACGGCTACACCTTC.

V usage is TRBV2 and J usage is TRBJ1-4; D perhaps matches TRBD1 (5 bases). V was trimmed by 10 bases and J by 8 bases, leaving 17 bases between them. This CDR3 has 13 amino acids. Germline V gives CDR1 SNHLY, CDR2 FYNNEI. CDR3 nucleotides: TGTGCCACCTCCGGGACTTTGAGGGAAAAACTGTTTTTT. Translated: CATSGTLREKLFF.

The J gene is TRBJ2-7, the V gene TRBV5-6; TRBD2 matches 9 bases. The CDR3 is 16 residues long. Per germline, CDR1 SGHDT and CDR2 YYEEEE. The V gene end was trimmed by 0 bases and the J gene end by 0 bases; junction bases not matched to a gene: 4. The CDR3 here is CASSLEASGISYEQYF. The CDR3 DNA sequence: TGTGCCAGCAGCTTGGAAGCTAGCGGGATCTCCTACGAGCAGTACTTC.

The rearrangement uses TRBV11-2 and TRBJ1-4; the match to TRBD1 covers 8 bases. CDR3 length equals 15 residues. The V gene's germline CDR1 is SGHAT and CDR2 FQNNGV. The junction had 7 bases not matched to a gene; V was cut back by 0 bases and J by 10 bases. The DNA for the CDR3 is TGTGCCAGCAGCTTAGAATATGGGACAGGTGGAAAACTGTTTTTT. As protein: CASSLEYGTGGKLFF.

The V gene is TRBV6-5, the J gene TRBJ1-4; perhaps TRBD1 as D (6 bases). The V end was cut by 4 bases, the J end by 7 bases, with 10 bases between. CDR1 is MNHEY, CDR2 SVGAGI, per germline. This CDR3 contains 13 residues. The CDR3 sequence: CASSFRGVEKLFF. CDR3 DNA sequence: TGTGCCAGCAGTTTCAGGGGAGTTGAAAAACTGTTTTTT.